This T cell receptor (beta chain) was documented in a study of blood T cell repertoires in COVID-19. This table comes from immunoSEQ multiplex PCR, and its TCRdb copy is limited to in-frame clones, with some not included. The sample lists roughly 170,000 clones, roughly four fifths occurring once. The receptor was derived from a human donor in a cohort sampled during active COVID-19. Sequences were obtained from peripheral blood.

CDR3 protein: CASSLGQGSSYEQYF. DNA of the CDR3: TGCGCCAGCAGCTTGGGCCAGGGGAGCTCCTACGAGCAGTACTTC. The rearrangement uses TRBV5-1 and TRBJ2-7, with D maybe TRBD1 (6 bases). Germline values: CDR1 SGHRS, CDR2 YFSETQ. The CDR3 is 15 residues long. V gave up 0 bases and J gave up 0 bases, with 10 bases separating them.